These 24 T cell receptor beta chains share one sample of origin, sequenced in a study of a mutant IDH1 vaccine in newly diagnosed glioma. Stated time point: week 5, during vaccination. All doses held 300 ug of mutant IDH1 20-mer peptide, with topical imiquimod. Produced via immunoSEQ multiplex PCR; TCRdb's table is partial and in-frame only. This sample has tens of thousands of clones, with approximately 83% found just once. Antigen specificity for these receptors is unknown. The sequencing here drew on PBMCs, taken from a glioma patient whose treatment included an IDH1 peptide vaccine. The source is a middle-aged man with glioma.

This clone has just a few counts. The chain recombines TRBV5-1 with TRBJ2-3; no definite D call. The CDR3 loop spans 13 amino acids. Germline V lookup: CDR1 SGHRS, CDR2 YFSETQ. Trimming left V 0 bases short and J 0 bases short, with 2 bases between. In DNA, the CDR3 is TGCGCCAGCAGCTTGGGGAGCACAGATACGCAGTATTTT. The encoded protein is CASSLGSTDTQYF.

The DNA for the CDR3 is TGTGCCAGCCGCAGGGATGCCCAGGACGAGCAGTACTTC. This translates into CASRRDAQDEQYF. The chain uses TRBV6-6 and TRBJ2-7; D is perhaps TRBD1 (5 bases). This CDR3 has 13 residues. Looked up from germline, CDR1 is MNHNY and CDR2 is SVGAGI (reference sequence). Trimming removed 8 bases from V and 5 bases from J, with 16 bases in between.

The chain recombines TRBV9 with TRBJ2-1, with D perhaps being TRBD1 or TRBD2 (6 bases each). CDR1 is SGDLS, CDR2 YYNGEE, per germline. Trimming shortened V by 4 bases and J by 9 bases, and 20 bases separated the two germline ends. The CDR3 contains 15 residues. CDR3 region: CASSSRGGGGGEQFF. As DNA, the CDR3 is TGTGCCAGCAGCTCGAGAGGGGGTGGGGGAGGTGAGCAGTTCTTC.

CDR3 sequence: CASSLGRASTNYGYTF. Written as DNA, the CDR3 is TGCGCCAGCAGCTTGGGCAGGGCTTCGACTAACTATGGCTACACCTTC. The V call is TRBV5-1, the J call TRBJ1-2; a possible D gene is TRBD1 (5 bases). V was shortened by 0 bases and J by 0 bases, with 12 bases between the two germline ends. The CDR3 totals 16 residues. CDR1 SGHRS and CDR2 YFSETQ come from the germline V gene.

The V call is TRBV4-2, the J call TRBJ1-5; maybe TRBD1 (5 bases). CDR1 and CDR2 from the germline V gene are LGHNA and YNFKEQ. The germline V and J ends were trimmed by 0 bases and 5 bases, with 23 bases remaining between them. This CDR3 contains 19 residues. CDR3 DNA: TGTGCCAGCAGCCAAGATTCAGATTTGGACTCAATAGGGGATCAGCCCCAGCATTTT. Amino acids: CASSQDSDLDSIGDQPQHF.

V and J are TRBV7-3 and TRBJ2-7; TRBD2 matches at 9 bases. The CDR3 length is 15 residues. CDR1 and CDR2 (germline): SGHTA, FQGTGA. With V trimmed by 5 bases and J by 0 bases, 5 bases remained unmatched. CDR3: CASSLSGGGSYEQYF. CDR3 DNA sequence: TGTGCCAGCAGCCTTAGCGGGGGAGGCTCCTACGAGCAGTACTTC. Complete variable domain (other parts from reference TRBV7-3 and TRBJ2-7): GAGVSQTPSNKVTEKGKYVELRCDPISGHTALYWYRQSLGQGPEFLIYFQGTGAADDSGLPNDRFFAVRPEGSVSTLKIQRTERGDSAVYLCASSLSGGGSYEQYFGPGTRLTVT.

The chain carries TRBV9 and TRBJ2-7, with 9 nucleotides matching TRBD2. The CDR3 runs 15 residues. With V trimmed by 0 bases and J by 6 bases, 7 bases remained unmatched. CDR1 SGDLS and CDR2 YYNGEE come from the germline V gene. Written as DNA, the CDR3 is TGTGCCAGCAGCGTAGGGGGCGGGAGGGCCTCCGAGCAGTACTTC. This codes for CASSVGGGRASEQYF.

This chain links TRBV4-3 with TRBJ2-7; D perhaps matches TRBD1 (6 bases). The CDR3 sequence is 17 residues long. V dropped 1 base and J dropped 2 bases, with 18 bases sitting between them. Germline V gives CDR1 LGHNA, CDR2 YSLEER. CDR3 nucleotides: TGCGCCAGCAGCCAAGGAAGTGGGCCAGGGGCTACCTACGAGCAGTACTTC. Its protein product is CASSQGSGPGATYEQYF.

DNA for the CDR3: TGCGCCAGCAGCTTGGGGGGCACTGAGGGTGAAAAACTGTTTTTT. Amino acid sequence: CASSLGGTEGEKLFF. The chain couples TRBV5-1 to TRBJ1-4; maybe TRBD1 (5 bases). The CDR3 runs 15 residues. V lost 0 bases and J 7 bases, leaving 13 bases between the germline ends. Germline V gene lookup returns CDR1 SGHRS and CDR2 YFSETQ.

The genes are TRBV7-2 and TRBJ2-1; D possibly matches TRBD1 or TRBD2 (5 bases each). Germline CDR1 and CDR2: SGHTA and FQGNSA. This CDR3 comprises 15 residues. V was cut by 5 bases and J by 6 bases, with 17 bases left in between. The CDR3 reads CASSPSRDGANEQFF. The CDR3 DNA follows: TGTGCCAGCAGCCCCTCTAGGGACGGGGCCAATGAGCAGTTCTTC.

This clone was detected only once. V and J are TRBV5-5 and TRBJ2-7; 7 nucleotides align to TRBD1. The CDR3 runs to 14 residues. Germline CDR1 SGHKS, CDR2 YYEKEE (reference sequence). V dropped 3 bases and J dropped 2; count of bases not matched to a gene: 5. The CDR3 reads CASSSKGAPYEQYF. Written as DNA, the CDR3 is TGTGCCAGCAGCTCCAAGGGGGCTCCCTACGAGCAGTACTTC.

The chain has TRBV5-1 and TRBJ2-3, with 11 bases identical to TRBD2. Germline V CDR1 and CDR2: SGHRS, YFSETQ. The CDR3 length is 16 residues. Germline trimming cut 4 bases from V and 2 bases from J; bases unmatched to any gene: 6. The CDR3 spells CASSGGTSGHTDTQYF. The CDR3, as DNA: TGCGCCAGCAGCGGAGGGACTAGCGGACACACAGATACGCAGTATTTT.

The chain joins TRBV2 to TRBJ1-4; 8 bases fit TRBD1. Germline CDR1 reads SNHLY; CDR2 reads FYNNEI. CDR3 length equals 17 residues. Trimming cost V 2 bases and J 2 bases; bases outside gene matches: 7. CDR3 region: CASSEITDRETNEKLFF. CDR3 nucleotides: TGTGCCAGCAGTGAAATTACGGACAGGGAGACTAATGAAAAACTGTTTTTT.

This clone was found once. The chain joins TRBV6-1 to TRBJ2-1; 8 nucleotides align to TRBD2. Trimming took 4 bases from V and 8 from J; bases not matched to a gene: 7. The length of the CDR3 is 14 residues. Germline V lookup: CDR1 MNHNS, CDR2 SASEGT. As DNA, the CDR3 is TGTGCCAGCAGTGGCCCCGGGGGGGCCGATGAGCAGTTCTTC. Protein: CASSGPGGADEQFF.

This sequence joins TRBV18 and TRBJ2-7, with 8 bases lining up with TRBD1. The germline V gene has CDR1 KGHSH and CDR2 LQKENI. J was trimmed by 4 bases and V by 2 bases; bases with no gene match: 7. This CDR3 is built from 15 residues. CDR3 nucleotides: TGTGCCAGCTCACCATTCGACAGGGGAATGTACGAGCAGTACTTC. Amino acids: CASSPFDRGMYEQYF. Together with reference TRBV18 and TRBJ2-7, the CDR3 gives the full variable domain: NAGVMQNPRHLVRRRGQEARLRCSPMKGHSHVYWYRQLPEEGLKFMVYLQKENIIDESGMPKERFSAEFPKEGPSILRIQQVVRGDSAAYFCASSPFDRGMYEQYFGPGTRLTVT.

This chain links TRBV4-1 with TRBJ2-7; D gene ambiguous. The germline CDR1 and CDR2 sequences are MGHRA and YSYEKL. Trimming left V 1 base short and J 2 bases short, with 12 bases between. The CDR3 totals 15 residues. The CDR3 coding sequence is TGCGCCAGCAGCCAAGCCTCGGGTCAAACCTACGAGCAGTACTTC. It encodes CASSQASGQTYEQYF.

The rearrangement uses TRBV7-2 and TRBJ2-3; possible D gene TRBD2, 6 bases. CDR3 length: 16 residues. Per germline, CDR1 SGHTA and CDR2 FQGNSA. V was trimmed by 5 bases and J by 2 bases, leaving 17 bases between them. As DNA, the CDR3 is TGTGCCAGCAGCCCCGCCGGGACTTCGACCACAGATACGCAGTATTTT. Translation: CASSPAGTSTTDTQYF.

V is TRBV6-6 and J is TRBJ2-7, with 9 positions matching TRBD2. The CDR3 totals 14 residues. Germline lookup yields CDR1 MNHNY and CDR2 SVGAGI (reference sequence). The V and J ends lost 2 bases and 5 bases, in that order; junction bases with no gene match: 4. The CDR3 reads CASSYAGLADEQYF. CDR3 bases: TGTGCCAGCAGTTACGCGGGACTAGCAGACGAGCAGTACTTC.

The DNA of the CDR3 is TGTGCCAGCTCACCGGCTAGTAGAAGGGGAGAGACCCAGTACTTC. Its translation: CASSPASRRGETQYF. V and J are TRBV18 and TRBJ2-5, with a possible D match to TRBD1 (5 bases). This CDR3 region has 15 residues. In germline, CDR1 is KGHSH, CDR2 LQKENI. V was clipped by 3 bases and J by 4 bases, with 15 bases between them. Complete variable domain (other parts from reference TRBV18 and TRBJ2-5): NAGVMQNPRHLVRRRGQEARLRCSPMKGHSHVYWYRQLPEEGLKFMVYLQKENIIDESGMPKERFSAEFPKEGPSILRIQQVVRGDSAAYFCASSPASRRGETQYFGPGTRLLVL.

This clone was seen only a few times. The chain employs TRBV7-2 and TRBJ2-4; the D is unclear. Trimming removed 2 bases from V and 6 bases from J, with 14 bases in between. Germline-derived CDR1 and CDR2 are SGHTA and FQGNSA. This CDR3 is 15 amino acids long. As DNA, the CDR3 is TGTGCCAGCAGCTTACGCGGACCTATTAGAAACATTCAGTACTTC. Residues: CASSLRGPIRNIQYF.

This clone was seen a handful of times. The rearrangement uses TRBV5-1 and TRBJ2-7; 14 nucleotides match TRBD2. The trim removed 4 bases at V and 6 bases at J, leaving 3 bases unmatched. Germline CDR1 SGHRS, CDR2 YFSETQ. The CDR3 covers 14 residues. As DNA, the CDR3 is TGCGCCAGCAGCCCCGGGACTAGCGGGGGCGAGCAGTACTTC. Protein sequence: CASSPGTSGGEQYF.

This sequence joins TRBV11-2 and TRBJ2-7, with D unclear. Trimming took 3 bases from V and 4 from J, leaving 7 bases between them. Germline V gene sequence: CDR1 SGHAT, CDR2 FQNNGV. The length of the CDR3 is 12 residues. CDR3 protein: CASSFSLYEQYF. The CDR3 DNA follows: TGTGCCAGCAGCTTCTCCTTGTACGAGCAGTACTTC.

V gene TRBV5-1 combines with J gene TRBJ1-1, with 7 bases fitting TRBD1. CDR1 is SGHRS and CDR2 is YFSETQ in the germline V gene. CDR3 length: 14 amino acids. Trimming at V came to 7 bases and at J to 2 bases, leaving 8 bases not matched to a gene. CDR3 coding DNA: TGCGCCAGCTCGAAGGGGGCGGCTAACACTGAAGCTTTCTTT. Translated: CASSKGAANTEAFF.

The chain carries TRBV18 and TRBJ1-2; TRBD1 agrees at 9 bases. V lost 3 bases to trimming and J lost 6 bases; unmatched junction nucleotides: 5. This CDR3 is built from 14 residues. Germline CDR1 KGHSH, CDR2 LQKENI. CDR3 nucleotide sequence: TGTGCCAGCTCACCGGGACAGGGAAGCGATGGCTACACCTTC. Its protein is CASSPGQGSDGYTF.